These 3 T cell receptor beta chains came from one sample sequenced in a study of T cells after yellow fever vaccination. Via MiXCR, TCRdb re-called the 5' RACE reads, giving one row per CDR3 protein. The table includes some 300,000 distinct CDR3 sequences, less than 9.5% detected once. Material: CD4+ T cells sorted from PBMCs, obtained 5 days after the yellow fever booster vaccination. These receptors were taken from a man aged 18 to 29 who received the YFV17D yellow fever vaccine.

The CDR3 here is CASISHGQFNYGYTF. The CDR3 region has the DNA TGTGCCAGTATCTCTCATGGACAGTTTAACTATGGCTACACCTTC. The chain joins TRBV19 to TRBJ1-2; D is perhaps TRBD1 (6 bases). V was clipped by 7 bases and J by 1 base, with 16 bases between them. The length of the CDR3 is 15 residues. Germline V CDR1 and CDR2: LNHDA, SQIVND (reference sequence).

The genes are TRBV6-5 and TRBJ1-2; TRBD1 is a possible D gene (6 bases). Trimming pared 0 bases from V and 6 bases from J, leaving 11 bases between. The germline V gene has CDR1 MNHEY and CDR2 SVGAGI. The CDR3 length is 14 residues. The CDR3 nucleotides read TGTGCCAGCAGTTACTCGGGGACACCGGATGGCTACACCTTC. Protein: CASSYSGTPDGYTF.

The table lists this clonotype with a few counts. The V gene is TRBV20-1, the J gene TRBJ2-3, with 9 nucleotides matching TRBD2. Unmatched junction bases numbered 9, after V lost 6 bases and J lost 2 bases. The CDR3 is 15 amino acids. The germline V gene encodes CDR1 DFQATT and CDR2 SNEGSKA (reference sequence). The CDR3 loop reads CSASQTSGLTDTQYF. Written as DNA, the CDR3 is TGCAGTGCCAGTCAGACTAGCGGCCTCACAGATACGCAGTATTTT.